One sample yielded the 28 T cell receptor beta chains listed below, sequenced in a study of beta chain features in type 1 diabetes. Expressed TCRB transcripts were sequenced after all isolated RNA was converted to cDNA. Data came from immunoSEQ multiplex PCR; TCRdb stores just in-frame clones and leaves some out. The top ten hold 0.023% of the sample, which has 900,000 or so clones, 17% seen once. The sequenced sample consisted of naive CD4+ T cells from blood. These receptors came from a woman aged 18 to 35 in good health.

V gene TRBV28 combines with J gene TRBJ2-1; 7 positions agree with TRBD2. CDR3 length equals 14 residues. Per germline, CDR1 MDHEN and CDR2 SYDVKM. V was pared by 7 bases and J by 6 bases, with 9 bases of the junction left unmatched. The CDR3 loop is CASKPGRASNEQFF. As DNA, the CDR3 is TGTGCCAGCAAGCCGGGGAGGGCCAGCAATGAGCAGTTCTTC.

The rearrangement links TRBV7-9 to TRBJ1-3, with D possibly being TRBD1 (6 bases). The CDR3 length is 16 residues. V was trimmed by 4 bases and J by 0 bases, leaving 13 bases between them. Per germline, CDR1 SEHNR and CDR2 FQNEAQ (reference sequence). The CDR3 sequence: CASSSRKGDSGNTIYF. The CDR3 region has the DNA TGTGCCAGCAGCTCAAGGAAGGGGGACTCTGGAAACACCATATATTTT.

This sequence joins TRBV11-2 and TRBJ2-2; D not certain. The V and J ends lost 4 bases and 4 bases respectively, with 13 bases between them. Per germline, CDR1 SGHAT and CDR2 FQNNGV. The CDR3 length is 15 residues. For the CDR3, the DNA is TGTGCCAGCAGCTCCCCCCGAGGCGGCACCGGGGAGCTGTTTTTT. Residues: CASSSPRGGTGELFF.

This clone was observed a handful of times. The V and J genes are TRBV18 and TRBJ2-3; D might be TRBD2 (6 bases). The CDR3 spans 14 residues. Germline V CDR1 and CDR2: KGHSH, LQKENI. Trimming cost V 0 bases and J 4 bases, with 8 bases left between them. The CDR3 DNA is TGTGCCAGCTCACCACCCCCGGGGGCAGATACGCAGTATTTT. It specifies CASSPPPGADTQYF.

The CDR3 coding sequence is TGTGCCAGCAGGCCGGGTCGGTCCAGCTCCTACAATGAGCAGTTCTTC. Translated: CASRPGRSSSYNEQFF. The chain has TRBV28 and TRBJ2-1; no reliable D call. CDR1 and CDR2 (germline): MDHEN, SYDVKM. The CDR3 has 16 residues. Trimming left V 6 bases short and J 0 bases short, with 15 bases between. Supplemented by reference TRBV28 and TRBJ2-1, the full variable domain reads DVKVTQSSRYLVKRTGEKVFLECVQDMDHENMFWYRQDPGLGLRLIYFSYDVKMKEKGDIPEGYSVSREKKERFSLILESASTNQTSMYLCASRPGRSSSYNEQFFGPGTRLTVL.

The chain is built from TRBV4-2 and TRBJ2-7, with unresolved D. The CDR3 contains 15 residues. V was pared by 0 bases and J by 3 bases, with 12 bases between. Per the germline V gene, CDR1 is LGHNA and CDR2 is YNFKEQ. CDR3 in amino acids: CASSQDRSSFYEQYF. The CDR3 DNA is TGTGCCAGCAGCCAAGATCGGAGCAGTTTCTACGAGCAGTACTTC.

This clone was observed a few times. As DNA, the CDR3 is TGTGCCAGCAAGGGGTCCGCGACACTCTATGGCTACACCTTC. Translated, it gives CASKGSATLYGYTF. The rearrangement links TRBV27 to TRBJ1-2, with D possibly matching TRBD1 (5 bases). Germline CDR1 and CDR2: MNHEY and SMNVEV (reference sequence). This CDR3 comprises 14 residues. Deletions cut 7 bases from V and 4 bases from J, with 16 bases between.

There are a few counts of this clone. J is TRBJ2-2 and V is TRBV9; 11 bases agree with TRBD1. The CDR3 spans 15 residues. Looked up from germline, CDR1 is SGDLS and CDR2 is YYNGEE. V lost 3 bases, J lost 6 bases, and 4 bases stayed unmatched. CDR3 sequence: CASSARTGGPGELFF. The CDR3 coding sequence is TGTGCCAGCAGCGCCCGGACAGGGGGCCCCGGGGAGCTGTTTTTT.

In its sample, this clone was seen many times. The V gene is TRBV14, the J gene TRBJ2-2, with D tentatively TRBD2 (5 bases). Germline lookup yields CDR1 SGHDN and CDR2 FVKESK. V was clipped by 3 bases and J by 8 bases, with 13 bases between them. This CDR3 comprises 14 residues. This CDR3 is CASSQRAIKGELFF. The CDR3, as DNA: TGTGCCAGCAGCCAGCGGGCCATTAAGGGGGAGCTGTTTTTT.

The V and J genes are TRBV10-3 and TRBJ2-7; D is perhaps TRBD2 (6 bases). The V and J ends lost 8 bases and 5 bases respectively, with 16 bases between them. This CDR3 is 13 amino acids long. Germline CDR1 ENHRY, CDR2 SYGVKD. The CDR3 DNA reads TGTGCCATCGGGGGGTTCGAGGGCAACGAGCAGTACTTC. Translating gives CAIGGFEGNEQYF.

The J gene is TRBJ2-1, the V gene TRBV6-1, with D perhaps given as TRBD1 or TRBD2 (5 bases each). The V gene's germline CDR1 is MNHNS and CDR2 SASEGT. The CDR3 extends over 15 amino acids. The V end was cut by 7 bases, the J end by 3 bases, with 16 bases between. The CDR3 bases are TGTGCCAGCACCTCGGGGCCTAGCCACTACAATGAGCAGTTCTTC. Amino acid sequence: CASTSGPSHYNEQFF.

This clone was recorded a few times. J is TRBJ2-1 and V is TRBV14, with D hard to call. V was pared by 3 bases and J by 10 bases, with 10 bases between. Germline CDR1 and CDR2: SGHDN and FVKESK. The CDR3 runs 12 residues. CDR3: CASSQTKREQFF. CDR3 bases: TGTGCCAGCAGCCAGACCAAAAGGGAGCAGTTCTTC.

This clone was found a few times. The rearrangement links TRBV11-2 to TRBJ2-7, with TRBD1 identical over 8 bases. The CDR3 is 14 residues long. CDR1 and CDR2 from the germline V gene are SGHAT and FQNNGV. V shed 1 base, J shed 4 bases, and the junction held 3 bases outside the gene matches. CDR3 loop: CASSLVRTGYEQYF. For the CDR3, the DNA is TGTGCCAGCAGCTTAGTGCGGACAGGGTACGAGCAGTACTTC.

V and J are TRBV7-9 and TRBJ2-1, with TRBD2 matching 9 bases. The CDR3 loop spans 17 amino acids. Germline V gene sequence: CDR1 SEHNR, CDR2 FQNEAQ (reference sequence). The junction had 15 bases not matched to a gene; V was cut back by 4 bases and J by 8 bases. The CDR3 bases are TGTGCCAGCAGCTGGCTACGGGCTAGCGGGGATCTCCATGAGCAGTTCTTC. This codes for CASSWLRASGDLHEQFF. Full variable domain (remainder filled in from reference TRBV7-9 and TRBJ2-1): DTGVSQNPRHKITKRGQNVTFRCDPISEHNRLYWYRQTLGQGPEFLTYFQNEAQLEKSRLLSDRFSAERPKGSFSTLEIQRTEQGDSAMYLCASSWLRASGDLHEQFFGPGTRLTVL.

This chain uses TRBV18 with TRBJ1-1, with a possible D match to TRBD1 (5 bases). Germline CDR1 reads KGHSH; CDR2 reads LQKENI. The V end was cut by 1 base, the J end by 5 bases, with 17 bases between. The CDR3 runs to 16 residues. The CDR3 region is CASSPRQGILQTEAFF. The CDR3 bases are TGTGCCAGCTCACCACGCCAGGGAATTTTACAGACTGAAGCTTTCTTT.

The chain employs TRBV27 and TRBJ2-1; a possible D gene is TRBD2 (6 bases). CDR1 and CDR2 (germline): MNHEY, SMNVEV (reference sequence). CDR3 length: 15 amino acids. Trimming shortened V by 5 bases and J by 0 bases, and 11 bases separated the two germline ends. CDR3 sequence reads: CASSLGLSSYNEQFF. The CDR3 nucleotides are TGTGCCAGCAGTCTGGGACTGAGCTCCTACAATGAGCAGTTCTTC.

This clone was detected only a few times. The chain is built from TRBV7-9 and TRBJ2-7; D remains ambiguous. Germline assignment: CDR1 SEHNR and CDR2 FQNEAQ (reference sequence). Trimming took off 1 base at V and 4 bases at J, with 14 bases between the two ends. The CDR3 runs to 15 residues. The CDR3 DNA sequence: TGTGCCAGCAGCTTAGATCGTAGTTGGAAATACGAGCAGTACTTC. This codes for CASSLDRSWKYEQYF. The whole variable domain, filled in from reference TRBV7-9 and TRBJ2-7, reads DTGVSQNPRHKITKRGQNVTFRCDPISEHNRLYWYRQTLGQGPEFLTYFQNEAQLEKSRLLSDRFSAERPKGSFSTLEIQRTEQGDSAMYLCASSLDRSWKYEQYFGPGTRLTVT.

About this clone itself: This CDR3 is also generated by other DNA sequences in the sample. The chain has TRBV10-3 and TRBJ1-5; D is possibly TRBD1 (5 bases). With 0 bases removed from V and 2 bases from J, the gap between germline ends came to 5 bases. The CDR3 length is 14 residues. Germline CDR1 and CDR2: ENHRY and SYGVKD. CDR3 sequence reads: CAISESGGNQPQHF. CDR3 sequence (DNA): TGTGCCATCAGTGAGTCAGGGGGCAATCAGCCCCAGCATTTT.

This clone has only a few counts. This rearrangement joins TRBV27 to TRBJ2-6; TRBD1 aligns across 8 bases. This CDR3 has 16 residues. Germline V CDR1 and CDR2: MNHEY, SMNVEV (reference sequence). V lost 7 bases to trimming and J lost 0 bases; unmatched junction nucleotides: 5. This CDR3 is CASMGQVLSGANVLTF. The CDR3 nucleotides read TGTGCCAGCATGGGACAGGTGCTCTCTGGGGCCAACGTCCTGACTTTC.

This clone has more than one count but fewer than ten. V and J are TRBV20-1 and TRBJ1-1; D ambiguous. Trimming pared 3 bases from V and 11 bases from J, leaving 13 bases between. The CDR3 contains 11 residues. Germline V gene sequence: CDR1 DFQATT, CDR2 SNEGSKA (reference sequence). The CDR3 nucleotides are TGCAGTGCTAGTGATCGGTTTGTGGCTTTCTTT. This gives the protein CSASDRFVAFF.

This clone was picked up one time. The rearrangement uses TRBV9 and TRBJ2-7; a possible D gene is TRBD1 (6 bases). CDR3 length: 14 residues. V lost 5 bases and J lost 2, with 14 bases in between. CDR1 is SGDLS and CDR2 is YYNGEE in the germline V gene. This CDR3 is CASSHDRLPYEQYF. CDR3 sequence (DNA): TGTGCCAGCAGTCATGACAGGCTACCCTACGAGCAGTACTTC.

The rearrangement joins TRBV7-9 to TRBJ2-2; no clear D. The CDR3 covers 14 residues. CDR1 and CDR2 (germline): SEHNR, FQNEAQ (reference sequence). The germline V and J ends were trimmed by 1 base and 7 bases, with 10 bases remaining between them. The DNA for the CDR3 is TGTGCCAGCAGCTTAGTCCCGAGGCTCGGGGAGCTGTTTTTT. It codes for CASSLVPRLGELFF.

This clone has more than one count but fewer than ten. This chain uses TRBV18 with TRBJ1-1, with D hard to call. V lost 3 bases to trimming and J lost 0 bases, with 8 bases between them. This CDR3 is built from 14 residues. Germline V gene lookup returns CDR1 KGHSH and CDR2 LQKENI. CDR3 sequence reads: CASSPGSMNTEAFF. In DNA form, the CDR3 reads TGTGCCAGCTCACCCGGCAGCATGAACACTGAAGCTTTCTTT.

The gene calls are TRBV4-3 and TRBJ2-5, with 10 bases fitting TRBD2. The CDR3 loop spans 16 amino acids. J gave up 1 base and V 2 bases, and 4 bases lay outside the gene matches. From germline, CDR1 is LGHNA and CDR2 YSLEER. The CDR3 DNA is TGCGCCAGCAGCCAATTTAGCGGGGGGCTCCAAGAGACCCAGTACTTC. Translating it yields CASSQFSGGLQETQYF.

Only a few counts were recorded for this clone. The V and J genes are TRBV6-1 and TRBJ2-1, with TRBD2 matching over 10 bases. This CDR3 has 16 amino acids. With 4 bases clipped from V and 4 bases from J, the junction kept 7 bases outside the gene matches. Germline V gives CDR1 MNHNS, CDR2 SASEGT. CDR3 DNA sequence: TGTGCCAGCAGTGCCCATAGCGGGAGGTATTACAATGAGCAGTTCTTC. It encodes CASSAHSGRYYNEQFF.

This clone was observed many times. The chain couples TRBV14 to TRBJ2-1; 10 bases line up with TRBD2. Unmatched junction bases numbered 1, after V lost 4 bases and J lost 4 bases. Germline V gives CDR1 SGHDN, CDR2 FVKESK. This CDR3 spans 14 amino acids. CDR3 nucleotide sequence: TGTGCCAGCAGCCGGACTAGCGGATACAATGAGCAGTTCTTC. This encodes CASSRTSGYNEQFF.

This clone came up a few times. The rearrangement links TRBV10-2 to TRBJ2-1, with no clear D. The CDR3 covers 12 residues. V dropped 6 bases and J dropped 9 bases, with 12 bases sitting between them. Germline CDR1 and CDR2: WSHSY and SAAADI. CDR3 sequence reads: CASRHTQVEQFF. CDR3 nucleotides: TGCGCCAGCAGACATACACAAGTTGAGCAGTTCTTC.

The rearrangement joins TRBV7-2 to TRBJ1-4; possible D gene TRBD1, 6 bases. This CDR3 comprises 15 residues. The V end was cut by 5 bases, the J end by 8 bases, with 18 bases between. Germline V gene data show CDR1 as SGHTA and CDR2 as FQGNSA. This CDR3 is CASSKKQAGGEKLFF. The CDR3 DNA is TGTGCCAGCAGCAAAAAACAGGCCGGGGGCGAAAAACTGTTTTTT.